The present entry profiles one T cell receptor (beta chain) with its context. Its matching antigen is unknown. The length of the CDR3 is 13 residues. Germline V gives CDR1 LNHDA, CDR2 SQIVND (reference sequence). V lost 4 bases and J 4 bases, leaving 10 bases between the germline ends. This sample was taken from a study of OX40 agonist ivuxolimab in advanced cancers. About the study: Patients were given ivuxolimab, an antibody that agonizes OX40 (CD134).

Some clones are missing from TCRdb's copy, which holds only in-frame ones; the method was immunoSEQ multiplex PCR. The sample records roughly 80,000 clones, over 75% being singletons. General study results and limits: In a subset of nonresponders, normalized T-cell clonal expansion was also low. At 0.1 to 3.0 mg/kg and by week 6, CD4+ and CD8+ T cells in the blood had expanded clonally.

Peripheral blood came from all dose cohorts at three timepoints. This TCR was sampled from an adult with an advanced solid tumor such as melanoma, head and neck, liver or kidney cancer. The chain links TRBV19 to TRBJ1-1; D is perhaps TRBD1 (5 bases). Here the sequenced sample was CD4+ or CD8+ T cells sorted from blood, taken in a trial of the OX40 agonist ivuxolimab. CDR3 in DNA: TGTGCCAGTAGTAGAGACAGACCCACTGAAGCTTTCTTT. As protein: CASSRDRPTEAFF. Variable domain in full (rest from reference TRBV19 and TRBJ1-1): DGGITQSPKYLFRKEGQNVTLSCEQNLNHDAMYWYRQDPGQGLRLIYYSQIVNDFQKGDIAEGYSVSREKKESFPLTVTSAQKNPTAFYLCASSRDRPTEAFFGQGTRLTVV.